Sequencing of this T cell receptor (beta chain) was carried out in a study of OX40 agonist ivuxolimab in advanced cancers. Study-wide background: An agonistic human IgG2 monoclonal antibody against OX40 (CD134) was given. Antecedent anti-PD-1, anti-PD-L1 or anti-CTLA-4 therapy was permissible, with 40% having received some. Ivuxolimab was delivered to patients intravenously every 2 weeks at doses spanning 0.01 to 10 mg/kg.

The study's findings and limits: Low normalized clonal expansion also occurred in some nonresponding patients.

The assay was immunoSEQ multiplex PCR, and TCRdb's table has in-frame clones only and misses some. This table holds 150,000 to 180,000 clones, under 95% found once. The CDR3 totals 14 residues. The V segment lost 5 bases and the J segment 4 bases; nucleotides outside the gene matches: 7. CDR1 is LNHDA and CDR2 is SQIVND in the germline V gene (reference sequence). Concerning this clone itself: Its antigen is unknown.

The V gene is TRBV19, the J gene TRBJ2-7; the match to TRBD1 covers 8 bases. Sample: CD4+ or CD8+ T cells sorted from blood, taken in a trial of the OX40 agonist ivuxolimab. This receptor was obtained from an adult with an advanced solid tumor such as melanoma, head and neck, liver or kidney cancer. The CDR3 DNA reads as TGTGCCAGTAGTCCCGACAGGGGAAGGTACGAGCAGTACTTC. It codes for CASSPDRGRYEQYF.